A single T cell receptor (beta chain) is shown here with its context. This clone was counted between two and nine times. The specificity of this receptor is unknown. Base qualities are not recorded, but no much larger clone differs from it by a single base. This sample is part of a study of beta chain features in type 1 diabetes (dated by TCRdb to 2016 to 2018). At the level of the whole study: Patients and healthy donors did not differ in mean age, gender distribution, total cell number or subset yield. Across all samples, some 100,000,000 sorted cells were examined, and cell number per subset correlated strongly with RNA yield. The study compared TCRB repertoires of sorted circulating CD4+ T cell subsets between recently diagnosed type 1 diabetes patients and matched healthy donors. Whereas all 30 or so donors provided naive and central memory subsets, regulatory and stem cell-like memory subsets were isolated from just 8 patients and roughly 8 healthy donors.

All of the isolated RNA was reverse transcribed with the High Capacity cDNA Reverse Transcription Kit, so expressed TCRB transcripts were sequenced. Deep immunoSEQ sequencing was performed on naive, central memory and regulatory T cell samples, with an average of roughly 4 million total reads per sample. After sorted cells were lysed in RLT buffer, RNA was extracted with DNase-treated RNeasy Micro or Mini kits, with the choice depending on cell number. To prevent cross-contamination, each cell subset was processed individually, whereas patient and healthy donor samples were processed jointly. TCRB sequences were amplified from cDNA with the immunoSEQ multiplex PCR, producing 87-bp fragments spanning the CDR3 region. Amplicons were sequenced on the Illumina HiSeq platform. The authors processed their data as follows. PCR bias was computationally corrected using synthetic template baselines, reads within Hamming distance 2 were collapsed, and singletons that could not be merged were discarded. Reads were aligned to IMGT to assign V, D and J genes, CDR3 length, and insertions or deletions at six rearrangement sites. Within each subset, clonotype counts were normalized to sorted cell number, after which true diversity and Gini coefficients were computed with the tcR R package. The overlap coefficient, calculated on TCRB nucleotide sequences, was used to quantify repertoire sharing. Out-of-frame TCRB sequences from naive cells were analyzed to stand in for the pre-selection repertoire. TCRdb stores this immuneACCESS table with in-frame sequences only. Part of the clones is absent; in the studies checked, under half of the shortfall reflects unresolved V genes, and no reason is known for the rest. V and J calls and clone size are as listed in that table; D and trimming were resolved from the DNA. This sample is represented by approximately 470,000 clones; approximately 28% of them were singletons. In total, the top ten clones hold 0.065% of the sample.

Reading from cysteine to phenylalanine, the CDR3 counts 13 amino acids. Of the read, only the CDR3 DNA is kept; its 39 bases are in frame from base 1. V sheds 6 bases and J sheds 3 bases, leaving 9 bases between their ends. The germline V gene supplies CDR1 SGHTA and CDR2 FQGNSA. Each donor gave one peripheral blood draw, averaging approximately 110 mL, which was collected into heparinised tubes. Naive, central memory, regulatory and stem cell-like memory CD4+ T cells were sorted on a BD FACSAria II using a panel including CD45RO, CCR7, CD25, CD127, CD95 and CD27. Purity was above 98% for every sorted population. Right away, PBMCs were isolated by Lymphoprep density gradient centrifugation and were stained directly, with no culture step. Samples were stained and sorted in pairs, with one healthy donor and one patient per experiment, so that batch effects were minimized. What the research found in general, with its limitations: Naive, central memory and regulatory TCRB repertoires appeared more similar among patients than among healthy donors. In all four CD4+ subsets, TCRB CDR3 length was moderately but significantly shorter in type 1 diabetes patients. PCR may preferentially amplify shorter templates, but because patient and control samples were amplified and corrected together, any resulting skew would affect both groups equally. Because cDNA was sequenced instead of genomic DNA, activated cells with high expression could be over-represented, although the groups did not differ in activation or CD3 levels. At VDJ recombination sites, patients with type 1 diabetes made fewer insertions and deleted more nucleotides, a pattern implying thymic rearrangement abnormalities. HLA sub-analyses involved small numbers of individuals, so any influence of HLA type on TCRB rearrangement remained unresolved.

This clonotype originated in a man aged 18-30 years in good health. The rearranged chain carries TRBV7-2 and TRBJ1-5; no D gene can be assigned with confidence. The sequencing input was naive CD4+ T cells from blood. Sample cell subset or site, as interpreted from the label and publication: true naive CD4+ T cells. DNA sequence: TGTGCCAGCAGGCCGGGTCTCAATCAGCCCCAGCATTTT. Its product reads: CASRPGLNQPQHF. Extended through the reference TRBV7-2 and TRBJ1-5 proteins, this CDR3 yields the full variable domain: GAGVSQSPSNKVTEKGKDVELRCDPISGHTALYWYRQSLGQGLEFLIYFQGNSAPDKSGLPSDRFSAERTGGSVSTLTIQRTQQEDSAVYLCASRPGLNQPQHFGDGTRLSIL.